This entry lists 23 T cell receptor beta chains sequenced from one sample in a study of CD8 T cells in Susac syndrome. RNA in amounts of roughly 0.5 to 1 ug was reverse transcribed with random hexamers. MiXCR, run by TCRdb on the immunoSEQ multiplex PCR reads, gives a single entry per CDR3 protein. The data hold around 280,000 distinct CDR3 sequences, with 92% observed a single time. The specimen sequenced was CD4+ T cells from PBMCs. The receptors were gathered from a human donor with multiple sclerosis.

CDR3 sequence (DNA): TGCGCCAGCCGCCCTATAGTTACGAACACCGGGGAGCTGTTTTTT. Protein product: CASRPIVTNTGELFF. The chain joins TRBV5-1 to TRBJ2-2; D not resolved. The CDR3 has 15 amino acids. V lost 7 bases, J lost 0 bases, and 13 bases lay in between. Per the germline V gene, CDR1 is SGHRS and CDR2 is YFSETQ.

The chain uses TRBV10-3 and TRBJ2-2; D may be TRBD2 (5 bases). This CDR3 has 14 amino acids. The V gene's germline CDR1 is ENHRY and CDR2 SYGVKD. The ends were cut back, 2 bases at V and 4 bases at J, with 8 bases in the middle. This CDR3 is CAISETTSTGELFF. The CDR3 DNA reads TGTGCCATCAGTGAGACCACTAGCACCGGGGAGCTGTTTTTT.

For this clonotype: One junction end disagrees with the germline gene, perhaps due to a read error. The V call is TRBV7-7, the J call TRBJ2-1; D call uncertain. The germline gives CDR1 SSHAT, CDR2 FNYEAQ (reference sequence). The CDR3 loop spans 13 amino acids. CDR3: CASSLDAWGEQFF. In DNA form, the CDR3 reads TGTGCTAGCAGCCTCGACGCCTGGGGTGAGCAGTTCTTC.

The rearrangement joins TRBV25-1 to TRBJ1-2; D not certain. Germline assignment: CDR1 MGHDK and CDR2 SYGVNS. V lost 3 bases and J lost 8, with 10 bases in between. This CDR3 has 12 residues. CDR3 protein: CASSDGGLGYTF. The CDR3 coding sequence is TGTGCCAGCAGTGATGGAGGACTCGGCTACACCTTC.

J is TRBJ2-2 and V is TRBV6-2 or TRBV6-3; D perhaps matches TRBD1 (5 bases). Deletions cut 6 bases from V and 6 bases from J, with 17 bases between. CDR1 is MNHEY, CDR2 SVGEGT, per germline. The CDR3 is 15 amino acids. CDR3 protein: CASSLIRTSAGELFF. The CDR3 coding sequence is TGTGCCAGCAGCCTAATCCGGACATCGGCCGGGGAGCTGTTTTTT.

The rearrangement links TRBV4-2 to TRBJ2-1, with 8 bases matching TRBD2. This CDR3 contains 15 residues. V shed 3 bases and J 9 bases; nucleotides not matched to a gene: 10. Germline CDR1 is LGHNA and CDR2 is YNFKEQ. The CDR3 DNA reads TGTGCCAGCAGCCAGGCTAGCGGGTCGCAGACTGAGCAGTTCTTC. Translated: CASSQASGSQTEQFF.

CDR3 residues: CASSLSYRGQETQYF. The CDR3 DNA reads as TGTGCCAGCAGTTTATCGTACAGGGGGCAAGAGACCCAGTACTTC. The genes are TRBV27 and TRBJ2-5; 8 bases are shared with TRBD1. Losses at the gene ends were 0 bases for V and 2 bases for J; bases not matched to a gene: 2. This CDR3 region has 15 residues. The V gene's germline CDR1 is MNHEY and CDR2 SMNVEV (reference sequence).

This chain links TRBV2 with TRBJ2-3; 7 bases agree with TRBD1. V shed 8 bases and J 2 bases; nucleotides not matched to a gene: 7. The CDR3 consists of 14 residues. Looked up from germline, CDR1 is SNHLY and CDR2 is FYNNEI. The CDR3 sequence is CASRTDRDTDTQYF. CDR3 DNA sequence: TGTGCCAGCCGGACCGACAGGGACACAGATACGCAGTATTTT.

The CDR3 sequence: CASSQVDGNTIYF. The CDR3, as DNA: TGTGCCAGCAGCCAAGTGGACGGAAACACCATATATTTT. The chain is built from TRBV3-1 and TRBJ1-3, with D unresolved. With 1 base removed from V and 4 bases from J, the gap between germline ends came to 5 bases. The CDR3 spans 13 residues. CDR1 is LGHDT, CDR2 YNNKEL, per germline (reference sequence).

The rearrangement uses TRBV6-2 or TRBV6-3 and TRBJ2-1; weak D call: TRBD1 (6 bases). Germline CDR1 reads MNHEY; CDR2 reads SVGEGT. Trimming left V 8 bases short and J 5 bases short, with 16 bases between. CDR3 length: 14 residues. CDR3 sequence reads: CASAVLAGDNEQFF. CDR3 nucleotide sequence: TGTGCCAGCGCCGTCCTGGCAGGGGACAATGAGCAGTTCTTC.

Only one count was recorded for this clonotype. The chain employs TRBV5-1 and TRBJ1-1, with D possibly being TRBD1 (5 bases). The CDR3 has 14 amino acids. V was clipped by 3 bases and J by 0 bases, with 9 bases between them. Germline-derived CDR1 and CDR2 are SGHRS and YFSETQ. The CDR3 nucleotides are TGCGCCAGCAGCTATGACAGAATGAACACTGAAGCTTTCTTT. Translation: CASSYDRMNTEAFF.

The V and J genes are TRBV15 and TRBJ1-1; possible D gene TRBD1, 5 bases. V lost 3 bases and J lost 3, with 20 bases in between. This CDR3 spans 17 amino acids. Germline V CDR1 and CDR2: LNHNV, YYDKDF (reference sequence). The CDR3 region has the DNA TGTGCCACCAGCAGGGACGGCAGGGTTCAACTGGACACTGAAGCTTTCTTT. Encoded protein: CATSRDGRVQLDTEAFF.

The genes are TRBV5-8 and TRBJ1-2; 11 positions match TRBD1. Germline loops: CDR1 SGHTS, CDR2 YDEGEE. The V segment lost 5 bases and the J segment 8 bases; nucleotides outside the gene matches: 8. CDR3 length: 14 amino acids. CDR3 sequence reads: CASRQDRGRGGYTF. The CDR3 nucleotides read TGTGCCAGCAGACAGGACAGGGGGCGTGGAGGCTACACCTTC. Based on the CDR3 plus reference TRBV5-8 and TRBJ1-2, the full variable domain is EAGVTQSPTHLIKTRGQQATLRCSPISGHTSVYWYQQALGLGLQFLLWYDEGEERNRGNFPPRFSGRQFPNYSSELNVNALELEDSALYLCASRQDRGRGGYTFGSGTRLTVV.

This chain connects TRBV24-1 to TRBJ1-1, with 9 bases that match TRBD1. The CDR3 loop spans 19 amino acids. Germline V gene lookup returns CDR1 KGHDR and CDR2 SFDVKD. V lost 1 base and J lost 0; bases outside the gene matches: 11. The CDR3 DNA reads TGTGCCACCAGTGATTTATGGGACAGGGAGAGGCCAATGAACACTGAAGCTTTCTTT. Its protein product is CATSDLWDRERPMNTEAFF.

The V and J genes are TRBV5-1 and TRBJ2-1; TRBD2 matches 9 bases. Per the germline V gene, CDR1 is SGHRS and CDR2 is YFSETQ. The CDR3 has 14 residues. The trim removed 2 bases at V and 5 bases at J, leaving 2 bases unmatched. The CDR3 loop reads CASSFQREDNEQFF. CDR3 bases: TGCGCCAGCAGCTTCCAGCGGGAGGACAATGAGCAGTTCTTC.

V gene TRBV11-3 combines with J gene TRBJ2-7, with D uncertain. The V end lost 5 bases, the J end lost 3 bases, and 14 bases lay between the germline ends. Looked up from germline, CDR1 is SGHNT and CDR2 is YENEEA. The CDR3 is made up of 14 amino acids. The CDR3 spells CASSLLPSLYEQYF. The CDR3 DNA reads TGTGCCAGCAGCCTCCTACCTTCCCTCTACGAGCAGTACTTC. Full variable domain (missing parts from reference TRBV11-3 and TRBJ2-7): EAGVVQSPRYKIIEKKQPVAFWCNPISGHNTLYWYLQNLGQGPELLIRYENEEAVDDSQLPKDRFSAERLKGVDSTLKIQPAELGDSAVYLCASSLLPSLYEQYFGPGTRLTVT.

This sequence joins TRBV4-3 and TRBJ2-5, with D possibly matching TRBD1 (6 bases). Per the germline V gene, CDR1 is LGHNA and CDR2 is YSLEER. The CDR3 is 14 residues long. Trimming removed 2 bases at V and 3 bases at J, with 10 bases between. This chain's CDR3 is CASSQSPGEETQYF. The CDR3 region has the DNA TGCGCCAGCAGCCAATCCCCAGGGGAAGAGACCCAGTACTTC.

The chain joins TRBV30 to TRBJ1-1; D gene uncertain. This CDR3 comprises 10 residues. V was trimmed by 4 bases and J by 11 bases, leaving 11 bases between them. The germline CDR1 and CDR2 sequences are GTSNPN and SVGIG (reference sequence). DNA for the CDR3: TGTGCCTGGAATCGAGTGGGGGCTTTCTTT. Translated, it gives CAWNRVGAFF. Using reference TRBV30 and TRBJ1-1 for the parts outside the CDR3, the full variable domain is SQTIHQWPATLVQPVGSPLSLECTVEGTSNPNLYWYRQAAGRGLQLLFYSVGIGQISSEVPQNLSASRPQDRQFILSSKKLLLSDSGFYLCAWNRVGAFFGQGTRLTVV.

J is TRBJ2-6 and V is TRBV20-1, with a tentative D call TRBD1 (5 bases). Germline assignment: CDR1 DFQATT and CDR2 SNEGSKA (reference sequence). V shed 6 bases and J shed 4 bases, with 13 bases lying between them. This CDR3 is 14 amino acids long. CDR3 loop: CSASDISGANVLTF. The CDR3 DNA reads TGCAGTGCCTCGGACATATCGGGGGCCAACGTCCTGACTTTC.

This chain joins TRBV29-1 and TRBJ2-1; D perhaps matches TRBD2 (5 bases). In germline, CDR1 is SQVTM, CDR2 ANQGSEA. V shed 4 bases and J shed 4 bases, with 14 bases lying between them. The CDR3 runs to 14 residues. CDR3: CSVVERKLYNEQFF. The CDR3 DNA follows: TGCAGCGTTGTTGAGCGGAAACTTTACAATGAGCAGTTCTTC.

This chain connects TRBV20-1 to TRBJ2-7, with D possibly being TRBD1 (6 bases). Germline CDR1 is DFQATT and CDR2 is SNEGSKA (reference sequence). The CDR3 is made up of 15 amino acids. With 0 bases removed from V and 5 bases from J, the gap between germline ends came to 17 bases. CDR3 residues: CSARDFSGQRDEQYF. CDR3 bases: TGCAGTGCTAGAGATTTTTCGGGACAACGCGACGAGCAGTACTTC.

This chain uses TRBV3-1 with TRBJ1-6, with no clear D. The CDR3 contains 14 residues. The germline gives CDR1 LGHDT, CDR2 YNNKEL (reference sequence). V was trimmed by 4 bases and J by 2 bases, leaving 6 bases between them. The CDR3 is CASSPRAYNSPLHF. The CDR3 nucleotides read TGTGCCAGCAGCCCCCGGGCCTATAATTCACCCCTCCACTTT.

This rearrangement joins TRBV3-1 to TRBJ2-7, with 10 bases identical to TRBD2. Looked up from germline, CDR1 is LGHDT and CDR2 is YNNKEL (reference sequence). V lost 7 bases to trimming and J lost 4 bases; unmatched junction nucleotides: 16. The CDR3 contains 17 residues. CDR3 in DNA: TGTGCCAGCACCAACATCGGAGGTAGCGGGGGGCGGTACGAGCAGTACTTC. It translates to CASTNIGGSGGRYEQYF.